The rows below give T cell receptor beta chains drawn from one sample of a study of blood T cell repertoires in COVID-19. Method: immunoSEQ multiplex PCR; TCRdb's copy keeps in-frame clones and lacks some. There are about 70,000 clones in the sample; around 90% occur only once, and roughly a tenth lies in the top ten. Sequenced material: peripheral blood. These receptors were collected from a woman aged 18-29 years with acute or convalescent COVID-19. Both conserved end residues are part of each CDR3. The order of the fields is D gene, J gene, clone size, V gene, CDR3 protein, CDR3 DNA. D genes are given only for firm matches. Only part of the rows carry a size: once, few, many, or a class if the clone is expanded.

d_call: NA; j_call: TRBJ1-1; clone_size: NA; v_call: TRBV12-3/TRBV12-4; cdr3_aa: CASSLLRVTEAFF; cdr3_nt: TGTGCCAGCAGTTTACTCAGGGTCACTGAAGCTTTCTTT
d_call: NA; j_call: TRBJ1-5; clone_size: NA; v_call: TRBV20-1; cdr3_aa: CSAGGYGVPASNQPQHF; cdr3_nt: TGCAGTGCTGGTGGATACGGGGTTCCCGCTAGCAATCAGCCCCAGCATTTT
d_call: TRBD2; j_call: TRBJ2-1; clone_size: NA; v_call: TRBV7-9; cdr3_aa: CASSPGTTDNEQFF; cdr3_nt: TGTGCCAGCAGCCCCGGGACTACCGACAATGAGCAGTTCTTC
d_call: TRBD1; j_call: TRBJ1-6; clone_size: NA; v_call: TRBV29-1; cdr3_aa: CSARTGRSSPLHF; cdr3_nt: TGCAGCGCCAGGACAGGGCGTTCTTCACCCCTCCACTTT
d_call: NA; j_call: TRBJ2-7; clone_size: NA; v_call: TRBV6-6; cdr3_aa: CASSDGPSEQYF; cdr3_nt: TGTGCCAGCAGTGACGGCCCTAGCGAGCAGTACTTC
d_call: TRBD2; j_call: TRBJ2-3; clone_size: NA; v_call: TRBV25-1; cdr3_aa: CASSLGGSSDTQYF; cdr3_nt: TGTGCCAGCAGTTTGGGGGGGTCGTCAGATACGCAGTATTTT
d_call: TRBD1; j_call: TRBJ2-7; clone_size: NA; v_call: TRBV2; cdr3_aa: CASSGGQGVHEQYF; cdr3_nt: TGTGCCAGCAGTGGAGGACAGGGCGTGCACGAGCAGTACTTC
d_call: NA; j_call: TRBJ1-1; clone_size: few; v_call: TRBV19; cdr3_aa: CASSIGGRNTEAFF; cdr3_nt: TGTGCCAGTAGTATAGGTGGGAGAAACACTGAAGCTTTCTTT
d_call: TRBD2; j_call: TRBJ2-1; clone_size: NA; v_call: TRBV7-6; cdr3_aa: CASSSTAGGASHFRGNEQFF; cdr3_nt: TGTGCCAGCAGCTCGACAGCCGGGGGGGCCTCTCACTTTCGCGGCAATGAGCAGTTCTTC
d_call: TRBD1; j_call: TRBJ2-7; clone_size: NA; v_call: TRBV28; cdr3_aa: CASSFRDRGYEQYF; cdr3_nt: TGTGCCAGCAGTTTTCGAGACAGGGGCTACGAGCAGTACTTC
d_call: TRBD1; j_call: TRBJ1-1; clone_size: NA; v_call: TRBV9; cdr3_aa: CASREGQGAWNTEAFF; cdr3_nt: TGTGCCAGCAGAGAGGGACAGGGGGCTTGGAACACTGAAGCTTTCTTT
d_call: TRBD1; j_call: TRBJ1-6; clone_size: NA; v_call: TRBV6-5; cdr3_aa: CASSPGQYNSPLHF; cdr3_nt: TGTGCCAGCAGCCCGGGACAGTATAATTCACCCCTCCACTTT
d_call: NA; j_call: TRBJ1-4; clone_size: NA; v_call: TRBV19; cdr3_aa: CASMGRFSATNEKLFF; cdr3_nt: TGTGCCAGTATGGGGAGGTTTTCAGCAACTAATGAAAAACTGTTTTTT
d_call: NA; j_call: TRBJ1-2; clone_size: NA; v_call: TRBV7-9; cdr3_aa: CASSFGQGNYGYTF; cdr3_nt: TGTGCCAGCAGCTTTGGGCAGGGTAATTATGGCTACACCTTC
d_call: TRBD2; j_call: TRBJ2-5; clone_size: NA; v_call: TRBV4-2; cdr3_aa: CASSRGTSGFQETQYF; cdr3_nt: TGTGCCAGCAGCCGCGGGACTAGCGGGTTCCAAGAGACCCAGTACTTC
d_call: NA; j_call: TRBJ1-1; clone_size: NA; v_call: TRBV30; cdr3_aa: CAGLRGVNTEAFF; cdr3_nt: TGTGCTGGCCTACGGGGGGTGAACACTGAAGCTTTCTTT
d_call: NA; j_call: TRBJ1-2; clone_size: NA; v_call: TRBV27; cdr3_aa: CASRPTGSYGYTF; cdr3_nt: TGTGCCAGCAGACCCACAGGGAGCTATGGCTACACCTTC
d_call: NA; j_call: TRBJ2-7; clone_size: NA; v_call: TRBV6-6; cdr3_aa: CASSPQPSSHYEQYF; cdr3_nt: TGTGCCAGCAGCCCGCAGCCTAGTAGTCACTACGAGCAGTACTTC
d_call: NA; j_call: TRBJ1-2; clone_size: NA; v_call: TRBV6-1; cdr3_aa: CASSEWGLAYGYTF; cdr3_nt: TGTGCCAGCAGTGAATGGGGACTGGCATATGGCTACACCTTC
d_call: TRBD1; j_call: TRBJ1-1; clone_size: NA; v_call: TRBV6-5; cdr3_aa: CATHIQGDTEAFF; cdr3_nt: TGTGCCACCCATATACAGGGGGACACTGAAGCTTTCTTT
d_call: NA; j_call: TRBJ1-1; clone_size: NA; v_call: TRBV5-1; cdr3_aa: CASSWSRMNTEAFF; cdr3_nt: TGCGCCAGCAGCTGGAGCCGCATGAACACTGAAGCTTTCTTT
d_call: TRBD1; j_call: TRBJ1-5; clone_size: NA; v_call: TRBV2; cdr3_aa: CASREGWTGGRQPQHF; cdr3_nt: TGTGCCAGCAGGGAAGGTTGGACAGGGGGAAGGCAGCCCCAGCATTTT
d_call: NA; j_call: TRBJ1-5; clone_size: NA; v_call: TRBV28; cdr3_aa: CASSSLRTGTPHQPQHF; cdr3_nt: TGTGCCAGCAGCTCTCTAAGGACCGGGACACCCCATCAGCCCCAGCATTTT
d_call: NA; j_call: TRBJ2-1; clone_size: NA; v_call: TRBV2; cdr3_aa: CASMTRKDEQFF; cdr3_nt: TGTGCCAGCATGACTAGGAAGGATGAGCAGTTCTTC
d_call: NA; j_call: TRBJ2-7; clone_size: NA; v_call: TRBV5-5; cdr3_aa: CASSLGLGSEQYF; cdr3_nt: TGTGCCAGCAGCTTGGGGTTGGGGAGCGAGCAGTACTTC
d_call: NA; j_call: TRBJ1-2; clone_size: NA; v_call: TRBV14; cdr3_aa: CASSPGAGYGYTF; cdr3_nt: TGTGCCAGCAGCCCAGGGGCTGGTTATGGCTACACCTTC
d_call: TRBD1; j_call: TRBJ1-2; clone_size: NA; v_call: TRBV11-2; cdr3_aa: CASSFGTGHITF; cdr3_nt: TGTGCCAGCAGCTTCGGGACAGGGCACATCACCTTC
d_call: TRBD1; j_call: TRBJ1-2; clone_size: NA; v_call: TRBV28; cdr3_aa: CASSLTGGEANYGYTF; cdr3_nt: TGTGCCAGCAGTTTAACAGGGGGGGAAGCTAACTATGGCTACACCTTC
d_call: TRBD1; j_call: TRBJ1-3; clone_size: NA; v_call: TRBV6-5; cdr3_aa: CASREGALDTIYF; cdr3_nt: TGTGCCAGCAGGGAGGGGGCGTTGGACACCATATATTTT
d_call: TRBD1; j_call: TRBJ1-1; clone_size: NA; v_call: TRBV4-3; cdr3_aa: CASSSDRELTEAFF; cdr3_nt: TGCGCCAGCAGCTCGGACAGGGAGCTAACTGAAGCTTTCTTT
d_call: TRBD1; j_call: TRBJ1-1; clone_size: NA; v_call: TRBV19; cdr3_aa: CASMGTANMNTEAFF; cdr3_nt: TGTGCCAGTATGGGGACAGCAAACATGAACACTGAAGCTTTCTTT
d_call: NA; j_call: TRBJ1-6; clone_size: NA; v_call: TRBV15; cdr3_aa: CATGREQGVSPLHF; cdr3_nt: TGTGCCACCGGCAGAGAGCAAGGGGTATCACCCCTCCACTTT
d_call: NA; j_call: TRBJ2-1; clone_size: NA; v_call: TRBV11-3; cdr3_aa: CASSLAGEYNEQFF; cdr3_nt: TGTGCCAGCAGCTTAGCGGGAGAGTACAATGAGCAGTTCTTC
d_call: NA; j_call: TRBJ1-1; clone_size: NA; v_call: TRBV29-1; cdr3_aa: CSVAEGWNTEAFF; cdr3_nt: TGCAGCGTTGCAGAGGGCTGGAACACTGAAGCTTTCTTT
d_call: NA; j_call: TRBJ1-2; clone_size: NA; v_call: TRBV30; cdr3_aa: CAWRNQGYGYTF; cdr3_nt: TGTGCCTGGAGAAATCAGGGCTATGGCTACACCTTC
d_call: TRBD1; j_call: TRBJ1-6; clone_size: few; v_call: TRBV19; cdr3_aa: CATSDRDRNSPLHF; cdr3_nt: TGTGCCACCTCGGACAGGGACCGGAATTCACCCCTCCACTTT
d_call: NA; j_call: TRBJ2-6; clone_size: once; v_call: TRBV5-1; cdr3_aa: CASSGRGAHSGANVLTF; cdr3_nt: TGCGCCAGCAGCGGGCGGGGCGCCCACTCTGGGGCCAACGTCCTGACTTTC
d_call: NA; j_call: TRBJ2-2; clone_size: NA; v_call: TRBV24-1; cdr3_aa: CATSEAGTDTGELFF; cdr3_nt: TGTGCCACCAGTGAAGCCGGGACTGACACCGGGGAGCTGTTTTTT
d_call: TRBD2; j_call: TRBJ2-1; clone_size: NA; v_call: TRBV13; cdr3_aa: CASSSGTSEDEQFF; cdr3_nt: TGTGCCAGCAGCTCGGGGACTAGCGAGGATGAGCAGTTCTTC
d_call: TRBD1; j_call: TRBJ2-5; clone_size: NA; v_call: TRBV6-2/TRBV6-3; cdr3_aa: CASSYGTGRETQYF; cdr3_nt: TGTGCCAGCAGTTACGGGACAGGGCGAGAGACCCAGTACTTC
d_call: TRBD1; j_call: TRBJ2-3; clone_size: NA; v_call: TRBV5-8; cdr3_aa: CASSFAGGADTQYF; cdr3_nt: TGTGCCAGCAGCTTTGCAGGGGGCGCAGATACGCAGTATTTT
d_call: TRBD1; j_call: TRBJ2-2; clone_size: NA; v_call: TRBV28; cdr3_aa: CASSPDRGPGELFF; cdr3_nt: TGTGCCAGCAGTCCCGACAGGGGTCCCGGGGAGCTGTTTTTT
d_call: NA; j_call: TRBJ1-4; clone_size: NA; v_call: TRBV5-1; cdr3_aa: CASSLEGRNEKLFF; cdr3_nt: TGCGCCAGCAGCTTGGAGGGGAGGAATGAAAAACTGTTTTTT
d_call: NA; j_call: TRBJ2-7; clone_size: NA; v_call: TRBV7-9; cdr3_aa: CASSLGRAGNSYEQYF; cdr3_nt: TGTGCCAGCAGCTTAGGTAGGGCAGGGAACTCCTACGAGCAGTACTTC
d_call: NA; j_call: TRBJ1-4; clone_size: few; v_call: TRBV3-1/TRBV3-2; cdr3_aa: CASSLSQGNEKLFF; cdr3_nt: TGTGCCAGCAGCCTGAGCCAGGGTAATGAAAAACTGTTTTTT
d_call: NA; j_call: TRBJ1-3; clone_size: NA; v_call: TRBV19; cdr3_aa: CASRKLSGNTIYF; cdr3_nt: TGTGCCAGTAGGAAGCTCTCTGGAAACACCATATATTTT
d_call: NA; j_call: TRBJ2-7; clone_size: NA; v_call: TRBV2; cdr3_aa: CASSDRVSYEQYF; cdr3_nt: TGTGCCAGCAGTGACAGGGTCTCCTACGAGCAGTACTTC
d_call: TRBD2; j_call: TRBJ2-1; clone_size: NA; v_call: TRBV6-2/TRBV6-3; cdr3_aa: CASSTITSSGVNEQFF; cdr3_nt: TGTGCCAGCAGTACTATTACGTCTAGCGGGGTCAATGAGCAGTTCTTC
d_call: TRBD1; j_call: TRBJ2-7; clone_size: NA; v_call: TRBV10-1; cdr3_aa: CASSDAGTGNLHEQYF; cdr3_nt: TGCGCCAGCAGTGACGCCGGGACAGGGAATCTCCACGAGCAGTACTTC
d_call: TRBD1; j_call: TRBJ1-2; clone_size: few; v_call: TRBV27; cdr3_aa: CASSPRQGIDYGYTF; cdr3_nt: TGTGCCAGCAGTCCCCGACAGGGGATCGACTATGGCTACACCTTC
d_call: NA; j_call: TRBJ1-5; clone_size: once; v_call: TRBV15; cdr3_aa: CATSRDLNQPQHF; cdr3_nt: TGTGCCACCAGCAGGGACTTGAATCAGCCCCAGCATTTT
d_call: NA; j_call: TRBJ1-3; clone_size: NA; v_call: TRBV7-9; cdr3_aa: CASSLAQTGPGNTIYF; cdr3_nt: TGTGCCAGCAGCTTAGCCCAGACAGGTCCTGGAAACACCATATATTTT
d_call: NA; j_call: TRBJ2-3; clone_size: NA; v_call: TRBV5-1; cdr3_aa: CASSRGDNTDTQYF; cdr3_nt: TGCGCCAGCAGCCGCGGAGATAACACAGATACGCAGTATTTT
d_call: TRBD1; j_call: TRBJ1-2; clone_size: few; v_call: TRBV3-1/TRBV3-2; cdr3_aa: CASSRDGTAIRLVF; cdr3_nt: TGTGCCAGCAGCCGAGACGGGACAGCGATTCGGTTGGTCTTC
d_call: TRBD2; j_call: TRBJ2-3; clone_size: NA; v_call: TRBV7-8; cdr3_aa: CASSLVTSGGSPTQYF; cdr3_nt: TGTGCCAGCAGCTTAGTGACTAGCGGGGGGAGTCCTACGCAGTATTTT
d_call: TRBD1; j_call: TRBJ1-1; clone_size: NA; v_call: TRBV5-1; cdr3_aa: CASSLAGGDTEAFF; cdr3_nt: TGCGCCAGCAGCTTGGCAGGGGGAGACACTGAAGCTTTCTTT
d_call: TRBD2; j_call: TRBJ2-1; clone_size: NA; v_call: TRBV19; cdr3_aa: CASSDTGGYNEQFF; cdr3_nt: TGTGCCAGTAGCGACACGGGAGGGTACAATGAGCAGTTCTTC